This note documents a single T cell receptor (beta chain) sequence. Sequenced by immunoSEQ multiplex PCR; TCRdb stores in-frame clones only, minus some. The data contain 270,000 or so clones, more than 75% of them singletons. This CDR3 comprises 14 residues. V was clipped by 4 bases and J by 2 bases, with 9 bases between them. Germline loops: CDR1 LGHDT, CDR2 YNNKEL (reference sequence). This record comes from a study of blood T cell repertoires in COVID-19. The receptor's source is a man in his forties with active or convalescent COVID-19. The rearrangement uses TRBV3-1 (or the pseudogene TRBV3-2) and TRBJ2-1, with D perhaps TRBD1 (6 bases). Source material: peripheral blood. The CDR3, as DNA: TGTGCCAGCAGCCTAGGGGGTACCTACAATGAGCAGTTCTTC. Protein sequence: CASSLGGTYNEQFF.